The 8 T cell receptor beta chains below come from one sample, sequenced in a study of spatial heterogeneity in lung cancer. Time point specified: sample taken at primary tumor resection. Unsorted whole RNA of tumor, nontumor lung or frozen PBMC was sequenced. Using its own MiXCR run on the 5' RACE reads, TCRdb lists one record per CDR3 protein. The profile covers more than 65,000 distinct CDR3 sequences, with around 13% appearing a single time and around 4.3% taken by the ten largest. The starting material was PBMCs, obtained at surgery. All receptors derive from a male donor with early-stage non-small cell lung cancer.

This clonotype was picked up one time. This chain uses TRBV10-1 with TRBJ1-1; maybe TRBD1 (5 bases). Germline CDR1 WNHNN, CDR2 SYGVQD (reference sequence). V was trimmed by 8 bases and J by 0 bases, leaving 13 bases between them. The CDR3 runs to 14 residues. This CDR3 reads CASSRDDLNTEAFF. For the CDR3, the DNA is TGCGCCAGCTCCCGGGACGACTTGAACACTGAAGCTTTCTTT.

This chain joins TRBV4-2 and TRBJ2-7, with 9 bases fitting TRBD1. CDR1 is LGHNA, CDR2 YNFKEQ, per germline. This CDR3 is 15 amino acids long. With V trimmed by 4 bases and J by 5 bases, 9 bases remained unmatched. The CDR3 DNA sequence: TGTGCCAGCAGCCCAAGCCGGGACAGGGTCGACGAGCAGTACTTC. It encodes CASSPSRDRVDEQYF.

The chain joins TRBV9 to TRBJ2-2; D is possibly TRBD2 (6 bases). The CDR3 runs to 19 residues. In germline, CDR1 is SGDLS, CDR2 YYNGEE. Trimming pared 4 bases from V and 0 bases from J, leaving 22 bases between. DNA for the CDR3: TGTGCCAGCAGCACCCCAGTCCCCCCGGGGGACGCGAACACCGGGGAGCTGTTTTTT. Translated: CASSTPVPPGDANTGELFF.

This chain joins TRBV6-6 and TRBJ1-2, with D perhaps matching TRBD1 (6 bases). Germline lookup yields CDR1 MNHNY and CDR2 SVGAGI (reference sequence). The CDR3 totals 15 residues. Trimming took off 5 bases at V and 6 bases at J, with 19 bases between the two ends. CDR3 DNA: TGTGCCAGCAGTCCCTCCGGAGGGGGTGGAGATGGCTACACCTTC. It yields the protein CASSPSGGGGDGYTF.

CDR3 sequence (DNA): TGTGCCAGCAGTGATGTAGTAGGACCCGGAGCGACCCAGTACTTC. It is translated as CASSDVVGPGATQYF. The chain has TRBV2 and TRBJ2-5; no reliable D call. The CDR3 has 15 amino acids. Looked up from germline, CDR1 is SNHLY and CDR2 is FYNNEI. The V end was cut by 3 bases, the J end by 7 bases, with 18 bases between.

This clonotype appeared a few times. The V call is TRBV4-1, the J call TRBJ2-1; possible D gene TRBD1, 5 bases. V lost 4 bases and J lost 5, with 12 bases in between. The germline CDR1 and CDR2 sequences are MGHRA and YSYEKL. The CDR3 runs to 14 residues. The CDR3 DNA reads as TGCGCCAGCAGCCCTACAGGTCAGGACAATGAGCAGTTCTTC. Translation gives CASSPTGQDNEQFF.

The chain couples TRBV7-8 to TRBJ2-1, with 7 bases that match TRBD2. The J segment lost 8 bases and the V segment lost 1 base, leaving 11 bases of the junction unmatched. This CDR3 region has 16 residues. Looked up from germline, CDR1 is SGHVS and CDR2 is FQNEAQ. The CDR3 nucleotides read TGTGCCAGCAGCTTAGGGTTCGGACTAGTTAACGATGAGCAGTTCTTC. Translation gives CASSLGFGLVNDEQFF. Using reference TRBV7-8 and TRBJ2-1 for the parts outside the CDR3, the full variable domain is GAGVSQSPRYKVAKRGQDVALRCDPISGHVSLFWYQQALGQGPEFLTYFQNEAQLDKSGLPSDRFFAERPEGSVSTLKIQRTQQEDSAVYLCASSLGFGLVNDEQFFGPGTRLTVL.

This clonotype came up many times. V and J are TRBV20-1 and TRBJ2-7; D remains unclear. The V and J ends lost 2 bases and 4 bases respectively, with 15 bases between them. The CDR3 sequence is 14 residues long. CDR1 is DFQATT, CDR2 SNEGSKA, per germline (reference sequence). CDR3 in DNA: TGCAGTGCTAGACCACAAGGCCCGGTTTACGAGCAGTACTTC. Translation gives CSARPQGPVYEQYF.